This TCR beta chain was observed in a study of T cells in Graves' hyperthyroidism and ophthalmopathy. Points from the study as a whole: Ophthalmopathy and stable hyperthyroidism were told apart by a 13 V-J model. Among clonotypes expanded in thyroid above 0.001, most were also found in blood. The model predicted ophthalmopathy a median approximately 6 months before onset.

The diagnoses drew upon clinical symptoms, serum thyroxine and TRAb, thyroid ultrasound and orbital computed tomography. CDR3 length: 13 residues. V gave up 5 bases and J gave up 4 bases; unmatched junction bases: 3. Germline V gene data show CDR1 as SGHTA and CDR2 as FQGNSA. This clonotype was detected many times. The antigen is undetermined. RNA transcripts yielded amplified TCR beta CDR3 regions. The HTBI set primed first-round TCR CDR3 RT-PCR. TCRdb processed the multiplex PCR reads anew with MiXCR; each CDR3 protein has one entry. The repertoire consists of approximately 510,000 distinct CDR3 sequences, with 46% occurring once and the leading ten covering about two fifths.

This sequence joins TRBV7-2 and TRBJ2-3, with TRBD1 identical over 7 bases. This sequence was found in an adult woman with Graves' disease, either hyperthyroidism or ophthalmopathy (not recorded which). Material: peripheral blood or thyroid tissue (not recorded which). CDR3 DNA sequence: TGTGCCAGCAGCGAACAGGGGTCAGATACGCAGTATTTT. It is translated as CASSEQGSDTQYF. Complete variable domain (other parts from reference TRBV7-2 and TRBJ2-3): GAGVSQSPSNKVTEKGKDVELRCDPISGHTALYWYRQSLGQGLEFLIYFQGNSAPDKSGLPSDRFSAERTGGSVSTLTIQRTQQEDSAVYLCASSEQGSDTQYFGPGTRLTVL.